This T cell receptor (beta chain) stems from a study of T cell responses to AZD1222 COVID-19 vaccine. The germline gives CDR1 KGHSH, CDR2 LQKENI. This CDR3 contains 18 residues. Trimming took off 2 bases at V and 0 bases at J, with 14 bases between the two ends. As for this clone: What it binds is not known.

Produced via immunoSEQ multiplex PCR; TCRdb's table is partial and in-frame only. Altogether 150,000 to 180,000 clones are present, approximately 86% being singletons, with the ten largest covering approximately 7.2%. Study-level findings and limits: Reports say nearly half of spike-specific TCRs go after unmutated variant regions. Clonal diversity was possibly underestimated, and white British individuals and females predominated among donors.

The gene calls are TRBV18 and TRBJ2-6; D is possibly TRBD1 or TRBD2 (5 bases each). The sequencing used peripheral blood, collected after recovery from COVID-19. The clonotype was recovered from an adult who had recovered from COVID-19. The CDR3 here is CASSPTRGHSSGANVLTF. The CDR3 coding sequence is TGTGCCAGCTCACCAACGAGGGGCCATAGCTCTGGGGCCAACGTCCTGACTTTC.